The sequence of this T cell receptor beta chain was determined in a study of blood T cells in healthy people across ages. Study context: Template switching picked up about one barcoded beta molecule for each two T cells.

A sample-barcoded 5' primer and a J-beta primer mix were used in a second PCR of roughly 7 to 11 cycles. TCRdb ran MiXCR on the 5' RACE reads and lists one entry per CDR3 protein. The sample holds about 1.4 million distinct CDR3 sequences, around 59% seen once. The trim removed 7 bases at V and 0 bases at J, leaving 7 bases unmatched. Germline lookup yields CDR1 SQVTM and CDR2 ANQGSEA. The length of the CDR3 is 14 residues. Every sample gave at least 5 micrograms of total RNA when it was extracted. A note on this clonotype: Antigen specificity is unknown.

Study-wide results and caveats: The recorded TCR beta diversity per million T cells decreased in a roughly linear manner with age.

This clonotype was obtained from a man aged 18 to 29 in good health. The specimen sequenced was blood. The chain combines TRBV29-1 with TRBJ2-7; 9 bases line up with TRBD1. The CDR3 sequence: CSAKGDRVSYEQYF. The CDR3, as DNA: TGCAGCGCTAAAGGGGACAGGGTCTCCTACGAGCAGTACTTC.